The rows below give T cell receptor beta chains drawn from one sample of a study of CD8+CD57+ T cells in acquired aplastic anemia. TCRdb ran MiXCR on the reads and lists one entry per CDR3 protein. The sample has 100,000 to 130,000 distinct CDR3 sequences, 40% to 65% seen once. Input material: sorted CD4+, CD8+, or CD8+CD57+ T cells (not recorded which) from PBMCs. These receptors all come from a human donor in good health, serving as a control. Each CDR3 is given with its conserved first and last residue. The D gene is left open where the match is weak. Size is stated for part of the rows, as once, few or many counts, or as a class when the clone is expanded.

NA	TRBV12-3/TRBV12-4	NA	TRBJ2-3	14	TGTGCCAGCAGTTCCAATCTGGACGCAGATACGCAGTATTTT	CASSSNLDADTQYF
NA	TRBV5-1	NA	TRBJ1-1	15	TGCGCCAGCAGCTCCAACGGGGAGGTTATCACTGAAGCTTTCTTT	CASSSNGEVITEAFF
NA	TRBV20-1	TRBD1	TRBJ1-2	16	TGCAGTTCGCCTAGAGATGAGGACAGGGGGTACTATGGCTACACCTTC	CSSPRDEDRGYYGYTF
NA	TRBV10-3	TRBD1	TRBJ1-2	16	TGTGCCAGCAGATCCGGGACAGGGGTGACAGGCTATGGCTACACCTTC	CASRSGTGVTGYGYTF
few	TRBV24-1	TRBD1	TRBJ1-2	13	TGTGCCACCAGTGTTGCAGGGGGCGGCGGCTACACCTTC	CATSVAGGGGYTF
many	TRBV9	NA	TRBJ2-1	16	TGTGCCAGCAGCAGAGGAGTCCCCCAGGGTCGGAATGAGCAGTTCTTC	CASSRGVPQGRNEQFF
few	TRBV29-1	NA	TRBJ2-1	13	TGCAGCGTTGACGGGGTATCCATTTATGAGCAGTTCTTC	CSVDGVSIYEQFF
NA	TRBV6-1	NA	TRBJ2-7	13	TGTGCCAGCAGTCATGGATCCGGCTACGAGCAGTACTTC	CASSHGSGYEQYF
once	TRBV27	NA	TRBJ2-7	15	TGTGCCAGCAGTTTATCACAGGGATATCCTTACGAGCAGTACTTC	CASSLSQGYPYEQYF
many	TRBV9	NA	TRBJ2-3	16	TGTGCCAGCAGCGCTCCCAGGGTTGGGGCCACAGATACGCAGTATTTT	CASSAPRVGATDTQYF
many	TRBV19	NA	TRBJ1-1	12	TGTGCCACCTCATGGGGGGTCACTGAAGCTTTCTTT	CATSWGVTEAFF
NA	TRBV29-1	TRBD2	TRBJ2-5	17	TGCAGCGCTGAAGGCGGACTAGCGGGGGATCAAACAGAGACCCAGTACTTC	CSAEGGLAGDQTETQYF
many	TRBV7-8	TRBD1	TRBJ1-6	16	TGTGCCAGCAGCTCGACAGGGAACTCCTATAATTCACCCCTCCACTTT	CASSSTGNSYNSPLHF